This TCR beta chain was identified during a study of blood T cell repertoires in COVID-19. Study as a whole: The United States, Italy and Spain were the sources of the acute and convalescent COVID-19 samples. Sources were T cells, B-cell-depleted T cells, or PBMCs; the material itself was cDNA or gDNA.

This clone has only one observation. Method: immunoSEQ multiplex PCR; TCRdb's copy keeps in-frame clones and lacks some. The sample lists 85,000 to 110,000 clones, roughly 90% occurring once. Germline-derived CDR1 and CDR2 are SGHTS and YDEGEE. The V and J ends lost 2 bases and 5 bases respectively, with 11 bases between them. CDR3 length equals 14 residues. The sequenced sample was peripheral blood. This TCR derives from a woman aged 55 to 70 with acute or convalescent COVID-19. V is TRBV5-8 and J is TRBJ1-5; D gene uncertain. CDR3 sequence (DNA): TGTGCCAGCAGCTTTCAGGTCCTATATCAGCCCCAGCATTTT. Its translation is CASSFQVLYQPQHF.